A selection of T cell receptor beta chains follows, all from one sample in a study of blood T cells in healthy people across ages. TCRdb recomputed calls from the 5' RACE reads with MiXCR, one row per CDR3 protein. The repertoire holds about a million distinct CDR3 sequences, with 35% to 40% as singletons. The specimen was blood. All receptors derive from a man younger than 35 in good health. Each CDR3 is given with its conserved first and last residue. A D gene is named only where the DNA matches it firmly. Rows may omit the clone size; those that give it use once, few, many or a size class.

clone size: .
V gene: TRBV5-1
J gene: TRBJ1-5
D gene: TRBD1
CDR3 protein: CASSFGTGGFAQPQHF
CDR3 DNA: TGCGCCAGCAGCTTCGGGACAGGGGGATTCGCTCAGCCCCAGCATTTT

clone size: .
V gene: TRBV19
J gene: TRBJ1-2
D gene: .
CDR3 protein: CASSNRDLRGYTF
CDR3 DNA: TGTGCCAGTTCGAACAGGGACTTGCGAGGCTACACCTTC

clone size: .
V gene: TRBV3-1
J gene: TRBJ1-6
D gene: TRBD1
CDR3 protein: CASSQLRTGADAPLHF
CDR3 DNA: TGTGCCAGCAGCCAACTGAGGACAGGGGCGGACGCACCCCTCCACTTT

clone size: many
V gene: TRBV20-1
J gene: TRBJ2-5
D gene: .
CDR3 protein: CSARVIIEDHNEQYF
CDR3 DNA: TGCAGTGCTAGAGTGATAATTGAGGACCACAATGAGCAGTACTTC

clone size: .
V gene: TRBV7-2
J gene: TRBJ1-1
D gene: .
CDR3 protein: CASSTQTANTEAFF
CDR3 DNA: TGTGCCAGCAGCACCCAGACAGCTAACACTGAAGCTTTCTTT

clone size: .
V gene: TRBV20-1
J gene: TRBJ2-7
D gene: .
CDR3 protein: CSARPQVSYEQYF
CDR3 DNA: TGCAGTGCCCGACCCCAGGTCTCCTACGAGCAGTACTTC

clone size: .
V gene: TRBV29-1
J gene: TRBJ2-1
D gene: .
CDR3 protein: CSSTGLYNEQFF
CDR3 DNA: TGCAGTTCGACAGGTCTCTACAATGAGCAGTTCTTC

clone size: .
V gene: TRBV9
J gene: TRBJ2-2
D gene: .
CDR3 protein: CASSASSTGELFF
CDR3 DNA: TGTGCCAGCAGCGCCTCGTCCACCGGGGAGCTGTTTTTT

clone size: few
V gene: TRBV20-1
J gene: TRBJ1-1
D gene: .
CDR3 protein: CSAQSGPSNTEAFF
CDR3 DNA: TGCAGTGCTCAATCCGGGCCTTCGAACACTGAAGCTTTCTTT

clone size: few
V gene: TRBV2
J gene: TRBJ2-4
D gene: .
CDR3 protein: CASSGPRRGDGTKNIQYF
CDR3 DNA: TGTGCCAGCAGCGGACCCCGGAGGGGGGACGGAACCAAAAACATTCAGTACTTC

clone size: few
V gene: TRBV6-5
J gene: TRBJ2-4
D gene: .
CDR3 protein: CASSYAGQGGAKNIQYF
CDR3 DNA: TGTGCCAGCAGTTATGCGGGCCAAGGGGGGGCCAAAAACATTCAGTACTTC

clone size: .
V gene: TRBV10-2
J gene: TRBJ2-1
D gene: TRBD2
CDR3 protein: CANGSSGGAGEQFF
CDR3 DNA: TGCGCCAACGGGTCTAGCGGGGGGGCAGGAGAGCAGTTCTTC

clone size: .
V gene: TRBV10-3
J gene: TRBJ1-5
D gene: .
CDR3 protein: CAISAGAQSNQPQHF
CDR3 DNA: TGTGCCATCAGTGCAGGGGCACAAAGCAATCAGCCCCAGCATTTT

clone size: .
V gene: TRBV4-1
J gene: TRBJ1-5
D gene: .
CDR3 protein: CASSQDSAGGSNQPQHF
CDR3 DNA: TGCGCCAGCAGCCAAGACTCCGCGGGCGGGAGCAATCAGCCCCAGCATTTT

clone size: few
V gene: TRBV20-1
J gene: TRBJ2-5
D gene: TRBD2
CDR3 protein: CSARLAGGRETQYF
CDR3 DNA: TGCAGTGCTAGACTAGCGGGGGGTCGAGAGACCCAGTACTTC

clone size: few
V gene: TRBV9
J gene: TRBJ1-2
D gene: .
CDR3 protein: CASSVDGGYTF
CDR3 DNA: TGTGCCAGCAGCGTAGACGGGGGCTACACCTTC

clone size: .
V gene: TRBV6-5
J gene: TRBJ2-3
D gene: TRBD2
CDR3 protein: CVSSYHAVAGGPTDTQYF
CDR3 DNA: TGTGTCAGCAGTTACCACGCGGTAGCGGGAGGGCCGACAGATACGCAGTATTTT

clone size: few
V gene: TRBV7-4
J gene: TRBJ1-2
D gene: .
CDR3 protein: CASSSRGRNFYGYTF
CDR3 DNA: TGTGCCAGCAGCTCCAGGGGCCGGAACTTCTATGGCTACACCTTC

clone size: .
V gene: TRBV27
J gene: TRBJ1-5
D gene: .
CDR3 protein: CASSVRSREQPQHF
CDR3 DNA: TGTGCCAGCAGTGTAAGGTCCCGCGAACAGCCCCAGCATTTT

clone size: .
V gene: TRBV7-2
J gene: TRBJ2-3
D gene: TRBD2
CDR3 protein: CASSLSSGTSGQYTQYF
CDR3 DNA: TGTGCCAGCAGCTTATCCTCCGGGACTAGCGGGCAGTATACGCAGTATTTT

clone size: once
V gene: TRBV27
J gene: TRBJ2-1
D gene: .
CDR3 protein: CASSQGTDEQFF
CDR3 DNA: TGTGCCAGCAGTCAAGGGACCGATGAGCAGTTCTTC

clone size: .
V gene: TRBV4-3
J gene: TRBJ1-1
D gene: .
CDR3 protein: CASTVDVQGRTEAFF
CDR3 DNA: TGCGCCAGCACCGTCGATGTCCAGGGGCGGACTGAAGCTTTCTTT

clone size: few
V gene: TRBV6-5
J gene: TRBJ2-2
D gene: .
CDR3 protein: CASNGGDTGELFF
CDR3 DNA: TGTGCCAGCAACGGGGGCGACACCGGGGAGCTGTTTTTT

clone size: .
V gene: TRBV4-3
J gene: TRBJ1-2
D gene: .
CDR3 protein: CASSQDEQANYGYTF
CDR3 DNA: TGCGCCAGCAGCCAAGATGAACAGGCTAACTATGGCTACACCTTC

clone size: few
V gene: TRBV5-5
J gene: TRBJ2-5
D gene: .
CDR3 protein: CASSSELYQETQYF
CDR3 DNA: TGTGCCAGCAGCTCGGAATTGTACCAAGAGACCCAGTACTTC

clone size: few
V gene: TRBV4-3
J gene: TRBJ2-6
D gene: .
CDR3 protein: CASSQDGRGANVLTF
CDR3 DNA: TGCGCCAGCAGCCAAGATGGTCGTGGGGCCAACGTCCTGACTTTC

clone size: .
V gene: TRBV6-2/TRBV6-3
J gene: TRBJ2-3
D gene: TRBD2
CDR3 protein: CASRLAGSDTQYF
CDR3 DNA: TGTGCCAGCAGACTAGCGGGGTCAGATACGCAGTATTTT

clone size: .
V gene: TRBV20-1
J gene: TRBJ1-1
D gene: .
CDR3 protein: CSASLRSLNAEAFF
CDR3 DNA: TGCAGTGCTAGTTTACGGTCCCTAAACGCTGAAGCTTTCTTT

clone size: .
V gene: TRBV14
J gene: TRBJ2-1
D gene: .
CDR3 protein: CASSPSRDLQFF
CDR3 DNA: TGTGCCAGCAGCCCCTCTCGGGATTTGCAGTTCTTC

clone size: few
V gene: TRBV5-1
J gene: TRBJ2-3
D gene: TRBD2
CDR3 protein: CASSLPLASGGSTDTQYF
CDR3 DNA: TGCGCCAGCAGCTTGCCTCTGGCTAGCGGGGGGAGCACAGATACGCAGTATTTT

clone size: few
V gene: TRBV5-1
J gene: TRBJ2-3
D gene: .
CDR3 protein: CASSAWGPDTQYF
CDR3 DNA: TGCGCCAGCAGTGCGTGGGGCCCAGATACGCAGTATTTT

clone size: .
V gene: TRBV18
J gene: TRBJ2-3
D gene: .
CDR3 protein: CASSPSGSGDTDTQYF
CDR3 DNA: TGTGCCAGCTCACCATCTGGGTCCGGGGACACAGATACGCAGTATTTT

clone size: few
V gene: TRBV28
J gene: TRBJ2-3
D gene: .
CDR3 protein: CASSSGTRAPDTQYF
CDR3 DNA: TGTGCCAGCAGTTCCGGGACGAGGGCGCCAGATACGCAGTATTTT

clone size: .
V gene: TRBV6-2/TRBV6-3
J gene: TRBJ2-2
D gene: TRBD2
CDR3 protein: CASSSASGGTGELFF
CDR3 DNA: TGTGCCAGCAGTTCGGCTAGCGGGGGCACCGGGGAGCTGTTTTTT

clone size: few
V gene: TRBV20-1
J gene: TRBJ1-5
D gene: .
CDR3 protein: CSASLAGNSNQPQHF
CDR3 DNA: TGCAGTGCTAGTTTGGCAGGAAATAGCAATCAGCCCCAGCATTTT

clone size: .
V gene: TRBV20-1
J gene: TRBJ2-1
D gene: .
CDR3 protein: CSARRRGQIQETQFF
CDR3 DNA: TGCAGTGCTAGACGGCGGGGACAGATACAGGAGACCCAGTTCTTC

clone size: many
V gene: TRBV12-3/TRBV12-4
J gene: TRBJ1-2
D gene: TRBD1
CDR3 protein: CASTLGDRFNYGYTF
CDR3 DNA: TGTGCCAGCACCCTTGGGGACAGGTTTAACTATGGCTACACCTTC

clone size: few
V gene: TRBV5-1
J gene: TRBJ1-2
D gene: TRBD1
CDR3 protein: CASSAWWSDRDNYGYTF
CDR3 DNA: TGCGCCAGCAGCGCTTGGTGGTCGGACAGGGATAACTATGGCTACACCTTC

clone size: few
V gene: TRBV20-1
J gene: TRBJ1-2
D gene: TRBD1
CDR3 protein: CSASRGTESYGYTF
CDR3 DNA: TGCAGTGCTAGCCGGGGGACAGAGTCCTATGGCTACACCTTC

clone size: few
V gene: TRBV7-2
J gene: TRBJ2-7
D gene: .
CDR3 protein: CASSLYRESTYEQYF
CDR3 DNA: TGTGCCAGCAGCCTGTACAGGGAAAGCACCTACGAGCAGTACTTC

clone size: .
V gene: TRBV4-1
J gene: TRBJ2-5
D gene: .
CDR3 protein: CASSQGQVDPYNEQYF
CDR3 DNA: TGCGCCAGCAGCCAAGGACAGGTAGATCCCTACAATGAGCAGTACTTC

clone size: few
V gene: TRBV9
J gene: TRBJ2-1
D gene: .
CDR3 protein: CASSVRQASSYNEQFF
CDR3 DNA: TGTGCCAGCAGCGTCAGACAGGCGAGCTCCTACAATGAGCAGTTCTTC

clone size: few
V gene: TRBV4-1
J gene: TRBJ2-3
D gene: TRBD1
CDR3 protein: CASSQAVGRGQDTQYF
CDR3 DNA: TGCGCCAGCAGCCAAGCGGTCGGCAGGGGGCAAGATACGCAGTATTTT

clone size: few
V gene: TRBV6-5
J gene: TRBJ2-7
D gene: TRBD1
CDR3 protein: CASSNPRQGLPYEQYF
CDR3 DNA: TGTGCCAGCAGTAACCCTCGACAGGGATTACCCTACGAGCAGTACTTC

clone size: .
V gene: TRBV4-3
J gene: TRBJ1-1
D gene: .
CDR3 protein: CASGGANTEAFF
CDR3 DNA: TGCGCCAGTGGGGGGGCGAACACTGAAGCTTTCTTT

clone size: few
V gene: TRBV19
J gene: TRBJ1-2
D gene: .
CDR3 protein: CASNPPDGRGHYGYTF
CDR3 DNA: TGTGCCAGTAACCCTCCTGACGGCAGGGGACACTATGGCTACACCTTC

clone size: .
V gene: TRBV9
J gene: TRBJ2-1
D gene: .
CDR3 protein: CVSSARGGDEQFF
CDR3 DNA: TGTGTCAGCAGCGCCAGGGGAGGGGATGAGCAGTTCTTC